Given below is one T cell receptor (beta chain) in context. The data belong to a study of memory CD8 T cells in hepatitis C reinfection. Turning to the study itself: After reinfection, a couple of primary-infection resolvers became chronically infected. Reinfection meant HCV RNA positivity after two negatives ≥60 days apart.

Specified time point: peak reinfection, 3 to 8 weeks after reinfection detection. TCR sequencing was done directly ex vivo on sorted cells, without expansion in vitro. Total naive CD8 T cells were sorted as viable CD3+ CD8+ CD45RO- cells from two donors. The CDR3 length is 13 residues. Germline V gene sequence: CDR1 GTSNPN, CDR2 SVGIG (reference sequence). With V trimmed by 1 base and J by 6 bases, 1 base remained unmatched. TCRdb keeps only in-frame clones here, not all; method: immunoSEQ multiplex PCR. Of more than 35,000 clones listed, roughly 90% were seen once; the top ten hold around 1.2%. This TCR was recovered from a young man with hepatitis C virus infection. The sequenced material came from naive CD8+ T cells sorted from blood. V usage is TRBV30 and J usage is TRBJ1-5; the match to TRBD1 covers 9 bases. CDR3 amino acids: CAWSGQGVQPQHF. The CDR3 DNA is TGTGCCTGGAGTGGACAGGGGGTTCAGCCCCAGCATTTT.